This entry concerns a single TCR beta chain. Antigen specificity is unknown. In each sample, at least 7 million PBMCs were isolated. These data are taken from a study of blood T cells in healthy people across ages. Study findings and constraints: More naive CD4+ cells and higher diversity were found in long-lived than in aged donors.

It was with a sample-barcoded 5' primer and a J-beta primer mix that a second PCR of roughly 7 to 12 cycles was run. Tags on each cDNA molecule came from a template-switch adaptor with 12 random nucleotides. One entry per CDR3 protein, called by TCRdb with MiXCR from the 5' RACE reads. The sample shows around 990,000 distinct CDR3 sequences, around 25% of them seen only once. J was trimmed by 6 bases and V by 3 bases; bases with no gene match: 10. The CDR3 is 15 amino acids. Germline V lookup: CDR1 MNHEY, CDR2 SMNVEV (reference sequence). This sample was also put to use in a study of T cells of mothers and their children. That source reports: Biologically related mothers and children overlapped slightly more than unrelated pairs, a non-significant difference.

The sequenced sample was blood. This receptor was identified in a girl aged 2-10 years in good health. J is TRBJ2-7 and V is TRBV27; 8 bases align to TRBD2. CDR3 sequence (DNA): TGTGCCAGCAGTTTGGACTTTCAGGGGACTAGCGAGCAGTACTTC. Protein: CASSLDFQGTSEQYF.